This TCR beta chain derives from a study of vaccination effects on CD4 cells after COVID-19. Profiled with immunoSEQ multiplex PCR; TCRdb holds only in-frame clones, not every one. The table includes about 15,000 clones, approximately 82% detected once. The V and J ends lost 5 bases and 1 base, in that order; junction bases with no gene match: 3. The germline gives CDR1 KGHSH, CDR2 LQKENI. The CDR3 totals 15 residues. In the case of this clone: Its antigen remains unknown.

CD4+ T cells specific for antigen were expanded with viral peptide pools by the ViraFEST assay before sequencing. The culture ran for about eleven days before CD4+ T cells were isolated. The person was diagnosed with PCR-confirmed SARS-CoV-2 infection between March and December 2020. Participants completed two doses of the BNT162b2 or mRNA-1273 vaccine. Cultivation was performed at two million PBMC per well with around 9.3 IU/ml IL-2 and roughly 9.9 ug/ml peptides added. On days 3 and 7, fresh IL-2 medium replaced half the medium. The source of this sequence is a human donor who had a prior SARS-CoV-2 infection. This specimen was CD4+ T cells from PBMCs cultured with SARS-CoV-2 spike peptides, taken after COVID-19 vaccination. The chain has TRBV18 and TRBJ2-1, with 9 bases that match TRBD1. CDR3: CASSGQGWSYNEQFF. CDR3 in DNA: TGTGCCAGCTCAGGACAGGGGTGGTCCTACAATGAGCAGTTCTTC.